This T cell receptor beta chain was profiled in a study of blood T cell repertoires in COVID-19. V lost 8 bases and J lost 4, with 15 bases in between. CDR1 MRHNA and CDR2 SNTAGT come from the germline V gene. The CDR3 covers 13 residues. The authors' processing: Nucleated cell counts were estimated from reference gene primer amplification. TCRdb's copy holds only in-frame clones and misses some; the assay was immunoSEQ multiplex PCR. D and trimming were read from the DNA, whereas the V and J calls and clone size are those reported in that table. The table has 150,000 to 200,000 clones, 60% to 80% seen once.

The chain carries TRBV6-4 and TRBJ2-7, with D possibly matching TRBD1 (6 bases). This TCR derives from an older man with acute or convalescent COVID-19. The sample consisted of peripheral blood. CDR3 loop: CASQPGVDYEQYF. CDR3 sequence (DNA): TGTGCCAGCCAGCCAGGGGTGGATTACGAGCAGTACTTC.